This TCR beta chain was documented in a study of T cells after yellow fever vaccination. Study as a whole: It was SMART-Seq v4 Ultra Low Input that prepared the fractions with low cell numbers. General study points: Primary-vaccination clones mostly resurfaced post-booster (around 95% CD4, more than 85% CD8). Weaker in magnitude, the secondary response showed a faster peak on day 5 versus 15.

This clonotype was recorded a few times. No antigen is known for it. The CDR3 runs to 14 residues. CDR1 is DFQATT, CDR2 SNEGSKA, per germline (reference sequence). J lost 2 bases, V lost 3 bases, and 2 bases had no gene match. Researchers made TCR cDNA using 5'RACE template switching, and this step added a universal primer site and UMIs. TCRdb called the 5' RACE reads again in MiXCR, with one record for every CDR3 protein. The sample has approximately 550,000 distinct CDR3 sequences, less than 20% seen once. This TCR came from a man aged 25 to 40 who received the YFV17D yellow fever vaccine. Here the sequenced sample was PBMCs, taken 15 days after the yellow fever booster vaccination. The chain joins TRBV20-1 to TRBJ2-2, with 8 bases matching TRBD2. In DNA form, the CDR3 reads TGCAGTGCTAGCGGGAGGGTCAACACCGGGGAGCTGTTTTTT. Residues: CSASGRVNTGELFF.